These T cell receptor beta chains were read from a single sample in a study of blood T cell repertoires in COVID-19. Sequencing was performed with immunoSEQ multiplex PCR; in TCRdb, only in-frame clones are kept and a portion is missing. Among hundreds of thousands of clones listed, 65% to 85% were seen once. Sample: peripheral blood. The source is a man of 80 years or more with acute or convalescent COVID-19. CDR3s include the opening cysteine and the closing phenylalanine or tryptophan. A D gene is named only where the DNA matches it firmly. Clone size is shown for a subset of rows, as once, few, many or a class of expanded clone.

TRBJ2-2	NA	TRBV11-1	16	NA	TGTGCCAGCAGTCTACTCAGGAACGCGAACACCGGGGAGCTGTTTTTT	CASSLLRNANTGELFF
TRBJ1-2	NA	TRBV11-2	17	TRBD1	TGTGCCAGCAGCTTCTACAGGGGGTTAGTCGATCCGAATGGCTACACCTTC	CASSFYRGLVDPNGYTF
TRBJ1-5	NA	TRBV19	16	NA	TGTGCCAGTAGCCCAGAATCTGGGGCAGTCAATCAGCCCCAGCATTTT	CASSPESGAVNQPQHF
TRBJ1-1	NA	TRBV10-1	14	TRBD1	TGCGCCAGCAGCCCAGACAGGGTGGGCACTGAAGCTTTCTTT	CASSPDRVGTEAFF
TRBJ2-1	NA	TRBV7-6	15	TRBD2	TGTGCCAGCAGCCCAATAGCGGGGGCCAACAATGAGCAGTTCTTC	CASSPIAGANNEQFF
TRBJ1-2	once	TRBV16	13	NA	TGTGCCAGCAGCCCGAACCCCAGTCCTGGCTACACCTTC	CASSPNPSPGYTF
TRBJ1-6	NA	TRBV28	14	NA	TGTGCCAGCTCGCCCTCTGGGCTTAATTCACCCCTCCACTTT	CASSPSGLNSPLHF
TRBJ2-7	NA	TRBV3-1/TRBV3-2	13	NA	TGTGCCAGCGCCTCGGACAGTTCCTACGAGCAGTACTTC	CASASDSSYEQYF
TRBJ2-1	NA	TRBV18	14	NA	TGTGCCAGCTCACCCCCCGACTATTACAATGAGCAGTTCTTC	CASSPPDYYNEQFF
TRBJ1-1	NA	TRBV6-5	13	TRBD1	TGTGCCAGCAGGGAGGGGGCCTACACTGAAGCTTTCTTT	CASREGAYTEAFF
TRBJ2-4	few	TRBV27	15	TRBD2	TGTGCCAGCAGTTTACTCGGGGGGGAAGAGGACATTCAGTACTTC	CASSLLGGEEDIQYF
TRBJ2-3	NA	TRBV7-4	17	TRBD2	TGTGCCAGCAGCCCCGGGACTAGCCGGCGACGCACAGATACGCAGTATTTT	CASSPGTSRRRTDTQYF
TRBJ1-1	NA	TRBV5-1	14	TRBD1	TGCGCCAGCAGCTCGGGACAGTCTTTCACTGAAGCTTTCTTT	CASSSGQSFTEAFF
TRBJ2-3	NA	TRBV27	15	TRBD2	TGTGCCAGCAGTTCGGGACTACCTAGCACAGATACGCAGTATTTT	CASSSGLPSTDTQYF
TRBJ1-1	NA	TRBV5-5	15	TRBD1	TGTGCCAGCAGCTGGGACAGAATTTGGGGCACTGAAGCTTTCTTT	CASSWDRIWGTEAFF
TRBJ1-6	NA	TRBV19	15	TRBD1	TGTGCCAGTACTCTAAACGGACAGGGAAATTCACCCCTCCACTTT	CASTLNGQGNSPLHF
TRBJ1-2	NA	TRBV19	15	TRBD1	TGTGCCAGTAGTCGAGGAGGGGGCAACGGCTATGGCTACACCTTC	CASSRGGGNGYGYTF